This T cell receptor (beta chain) stems from a study of blood T cell repertoires in COVID-19. Study-level background: Samples taken during acute and convalescent COVID-19 were collected in the United States, Italy and Spain.

This clone was recorded once. The CDR3 runs to 16 residues. CDR1 is KGHSH and CDR2 is LQKENI in the germline V gene. V was pared by 0 bases and J by 2 bases, with 3 bases of the junction left unmatched. The assay was immunoSEQ multiplex PCR, and TCRdb's table has in-frame clones only and misses some. The data contain tens of thousands of clones, 70% to 90% of them singletons. The source of this sequence is a man between 70 and 80 years old with acute or convalescent COVID-19. The gene calls are TRBV18 and TRBJ2-3; the match to TRBD2 covers 9 bases. Sequenced material: peripheral blood. The CDR3 coding sequence is TGTGCCAGCTCACCACCTAGCGGGGGCCTCACAGATACGCAGTATTTT. Its translation: CASSPPSGGLTDTQYF.